The clone carrying this TCR beta chain has only a few counts. As handled by the study authors: Estimation of nucleated cell counts was performed using reference gene primer amplification. Assay: immunoSEQ multiplex PCR; the TCRdb copy retains only in-frame clones and omits some. V and J calls and clone size are copied from that table; D and trimming were computed from the DNA. The repertoire holds approximately 68,000 clones, with roughly 82% as singletons. This entry comes from a study of blood T cell repertoires in COVID-19. Study overall: Donors in the United States, Italy and Spain gave samples during acute or convalescent COVID-19. T cells, B-cell-depleted T cells, or PBMCs provided the cDNA or gDNA that served as material.

CDR3 length equals 15 residues. V gave up 4 bases and J gave up 0 bases, with 13 bases separating them. Germline V gene lookup returns CDR1 SGHTS and CDR2 YDEGEE. The rearrangement uses TRBV5-8 and TRBJ1-2; D is undetermined. This clonotype was obtained from a human donor in a cohort sampled during active COVID-19. Material for sequencing was peripheral blood. This chain's CDR3 is CASSPRPATNYGYTF. In DNA, the CDR3 is TGTGCCAGCAGCCCCCGCCCCGCGACTAACTATGGCTACACCTTC. Variable domain in full (rest from reference TRBV5-8 and TRBJ1-2): EAGVTQSPTHLIKTRGQQATLRCSPISGHTSVYWYQQALGLGLQFLLWYDEGEERNRGNFPPRFSGRQFPNYSSELNVNALELEDSALYLCASSPRPATNYGYTFGSGTRLTVV.